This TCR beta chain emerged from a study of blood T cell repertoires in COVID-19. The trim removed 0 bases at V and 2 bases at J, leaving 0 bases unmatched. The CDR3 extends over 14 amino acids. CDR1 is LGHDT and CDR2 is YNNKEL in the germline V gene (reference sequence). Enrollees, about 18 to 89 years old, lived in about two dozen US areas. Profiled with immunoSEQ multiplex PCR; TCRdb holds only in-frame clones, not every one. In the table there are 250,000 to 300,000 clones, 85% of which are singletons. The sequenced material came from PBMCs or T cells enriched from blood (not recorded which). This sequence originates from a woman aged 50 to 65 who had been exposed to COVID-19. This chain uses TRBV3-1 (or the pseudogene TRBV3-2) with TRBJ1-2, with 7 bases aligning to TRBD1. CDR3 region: CASSQETGNYGYTF. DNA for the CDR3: TGTGCCAGCAGCCAAGAGACAGGGAACTATGGCTACACCTTC.